The T cell receptor beta chain under discussion was sequenced for a study of shared clonotypes between healthy human individuals. Only one count was recorded for this clone. Within Nashville, Tennessee resided all donors, each a Caucasian adult. Profiled with immunoSEQ multiplex PCR; TCRdb holds only in-frame clones, not every one. The profile shows almost 750,000 clones, over 60% of them singletons. The V end was cut by 3 bases, the J end by 4 bases, with 12 bases between. The CDR3 is made up of 14 amino acids. In germline, CDR1 is MDHEN, CDR2 SYDVKM. The V call is TRBV28, the J call TRBJ1-1; no reliable D call. This TCR derives from a woman in her 30s in good health. The specimen sequenced was memory CD4+ T cells sorted from blood. The subset is: CD45RA-negative fraction. The CDR3 DNA is TGTGCCAGCAGTTTTGAGGGAGGTATCACTGAAGCTTTCTTT. Residues: CASSFEGGITEAFF. Full variable domain (outside the CDR3, taken from reference TRBV28 and TRBJ1-1): DVKVTQSSRYLVKRTGEKVFLECVQDMDHENMFWYRQDPGLGLRLIYFSYDVKMKEKGDIPEGYSVSREKKERFSLILESASTNQTSMYLCASSFEGGITEAFFGQGTRLTVV.